These 5 T cell receptor beta chains share one sample of origin, sequenced in a study of Ad26.COV2.S vaccination and SARS-CoV-2 variants. Clones were read by immunoSEQ multiplex PCR, and TCRdb kept only the in-frame ones, dropping some. Among around 370,000 clones listed, 92% were seen once. The specimen was peripheral blood, collected after recovery from COVID-19. The receptors here all came from a human donor who had recovered from COVID-19.

The chain is built from TRBV28 and TRBJ1-1; D gene uncertain. The CDR3 is 15 amino acids. From germline, CDR1 is MDHEN and CDR2 SYDVKM. Trimming stripped 6 bases from V and 1 base from J, with 15 bases between. CDR3 in amino acids: CASRGPLFGNTEAFF. The CDR3 DNA follows: TGTGCCAGCAGGGGCCCGTTATTCGGGAACACTGAAGCTTTCTTT. Full variable domain (remainder filled in from reference TRBV28 and TRBJ1-1): DVKVTQSSRYLVKRTGEKVFLECVQDMDHENMFWYRQDPGLGLRLIYFSYDVKMKEKGDIPEGYSVSREKKERFSLILESASTNQTSMYLCASRGPLFGNTEAFFGQGTRLTVV.

The chain is built from TRBV27 and TRBJ2-3, with TRBD2 identical over 12 bases. CDR3 length equals 17 residues. Trimming cost V 5 bases and J 1 base; bases outside gene matches: 7. Germline V gene data show CDR1 as MNHEY and CDR2 as SMNVEV (reference sequence). CDR3 coding DNA: TGTGCCAGCAGTACGCCCAGGACTAGCGGGGGCACAGATACGCAGTATTTT. It specifies CASSTPRTSGGTDTQYF.

This chain connects TRBV19 to TRBJ2-1, with 10 bases matching TRBD2. J lost 1 base, V lost 0 bases, and 9 bases had no gene match. Germline-derived CDR1 and CDR2 are LNHDA and SQIVND (reference sequence). The CDR3 runs to 19 residues. CDR3 protein: CASSIDSAPSGGSYNEQFF. The CDR3 DNA is TGTGCCAGTAGTATAGATAGTGCGCCTAGCGGGGGTTCCTACAATGAGCAGTTCTTC.

The sample holds one count of this clone. V is TRBV7-9 and J is TRBJ2-7; 7 bases are a match to TRBD1. This CDR3 spans 15 amino acids. CDR1 is SEHNR and CDR2 is FQNEAQ in the germline V gene (reference sequence). V lost 5 bases to trimming and J lost 2 bases; unmatched junction nucleotides: 9. CDR3 protein: CASSLSRTGTYEQYF. The CDR3 DNA reads TGTGCCAGCAGCCTCTCCAGGACAGGTACCTACGAGCAGTACTTC.

The chain carries TRBV7-8 and TRBJ2-1; TRBD2 is a possible D gene (6 bases). CDR3 length: 17 amino acids. The V gene's germline CDR1 is SGHVS and CDR2 FQNEAQ. V gave up 1 base and J gave up 7 bases, with 20 bases separating them. The CDR3 protein is CASSLVRAGRNGNEQFF. CDR3 nucleotides: TGTGCCAGCAGCTTAGTCCGGGCAGGGAGGAATGGGAATGAGCAGTTCTTC.